The source of this TCR beta chain is a study of CD8 T cells in ankylosing spondylitis. This clonotype came up many times. Antigen: not known. Findings of the study overall: Earlier literature documents some of the motif variants in reactive arthritis synovial fluid and blood. Made up of about eight highly homologous variants, a TCR beta motif appeared characteristic of ankylosing spondylitis blood.

5'-RACE, quantitative and with molecular barcodes, yielded the TCR beta libraries. One entry per CDR3 protein, called by TCRdb with MiXCR from the 5' RACE reads. The profile shows approximately 520,000 distinct CDR3 sequences, approximately 5% of them singletons. Germline V gene sequence: CDR1 SGHRS, CDR2 YFSETQ. The CDR3 consists of 14 residues. Trimming pared 4 bases from V and 1 base from J, leaving 11 bases between. The sequence derives from a male donor with ankylosing spondylitis. V is TRBV5-1 and J is TRBJ1-1; D not certain. The sequenced sample consisted of blood, either unsorted or a sorted T cell fraction (not recorded which). Here the CDR3 reads CASSPANPNTEAFF. In DNA form, the CDR3 reads TGCGCCAGCAGCCCCGCGAACCCGAACACTGAAGCTTTCTTT.